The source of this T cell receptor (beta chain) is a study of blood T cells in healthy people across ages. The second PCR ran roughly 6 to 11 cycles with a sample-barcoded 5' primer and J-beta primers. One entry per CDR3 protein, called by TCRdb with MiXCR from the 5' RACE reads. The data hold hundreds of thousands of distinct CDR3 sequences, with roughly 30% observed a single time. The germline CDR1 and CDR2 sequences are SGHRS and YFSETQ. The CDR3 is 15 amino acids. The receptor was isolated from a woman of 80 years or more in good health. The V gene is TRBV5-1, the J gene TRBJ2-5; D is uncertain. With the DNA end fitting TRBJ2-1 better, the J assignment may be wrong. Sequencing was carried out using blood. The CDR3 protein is CASSPRGLPQETQFF. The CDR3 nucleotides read TGCGCCAGCAGCCCCCGTGGGTTACCTCAAGAGACCCAGTTCTTC.